This T cell receptor beta chain originates from a study of T cells in Graves' hyperthyroidism and ophthalmopathy. Study-wide results and limits: Separating ophthalmopathy from stable hyperthyroidism was achieved by a 13 V-J model. Onset of ophthalmopathy came a median roughly 6.4 months after the model predicted it.

This clonotype came up many times. Antigen unknown. The junction had 7 bases not matched to a gene; V was cut back by 4 bases and J by 7 bases. The V gene's germline CDR1 is LGHDT and CDR2 YNNKEL (reference sequence). This CDR3 is 14 amino acids long. Researchers amplified the TCR beta CDR3 regions from RNA transcripts. A first-round RT-PCR of the TCR CDR3 used the HTBI primer set. TCRdb passed the multiplex PCR reads through MiXCR, listing each CDR3 protein once. The table records 300,000 to 400,000 distinct CDR3 sequences, roughly 13% of them present only once. The authors obtained PBMCs from roughly 10 ml of fresh peripheral blood.

V and J are TRBV3-1 and TRBJ2-4; 7 positions match TRBD1. Sequencing input: blood. This sequence was found in a woman between 18 and 29 years old with Graves' hyperthyroidism. CDR3 sequence (DNA): TGTGCCAGCAGCCGGACAGGAAGGCTGAACATTCAGTACTTC. This gives the protein CASSRTGRLNIQYF.